This TCR beta chain stems from a study of CD8+CD57+ T cells in acquired aplastic anemia. Points from the study as a whole: Controls and patients did not differ significantly in CD8+ Simpson's diversity.

For CDR3 and TCR beta VDJ profiling, genomic DNA was the template used. One entry per CDR3 protein, called by TCRdb with MiXCR from the reads. Here the sample spans 150,000 to 200,000 distinct CDR3 sequences, under 50% being singletons. Notes on this clonotype: The antigen remains unidentified.

Flow cytometry had shown expanded CD8+CD57+ cells in the patients chosen for sequencing. The diagnosis in all patients was severe acquired aplastic anemia. Germline V gene lookup returns CDR1 SGHAT and CDR2 FQDESV (reference sequence). The CDR3 has 16 residues. Trimming removed 5 bases from V and 4 bases from J; junction bases left unmatched: 8. This chain joins TRBV11-1 and TRBJ2-1; 10 nucleotides match TRBD2. This clonotype originated in a human donor with aplastic anemia. The specimen sequenced was sorted CD4+, CD8+, or CD8+CD57+ T cells (not recorded which) from PBMCs. CDR3 nucleotides: TGTGCCAGCAGCCAGCAGCTAGCGGGAGTATACAATGAGCAGTTCTTC. Residues: CASSQQLAGVYNEQFF.